The sequence of this TCR beta chain was determined in a study of blood T cell repertoires in COVID-19. Study summary: Sites in the United States, Italy and Spain provided acute and convalescent COVID-19 samples.

CDR1 and CDR2 from the germline V gene are SGHTA and FQGTGA. The CDR3 consists of 14 residues. Between the trimmed V and J ends, which lost 2 bases and 3 bases, there was a span of 8 bases. Only in-frame clones appear in the TCRdb table, and some are missing; sequencing was by immunoSEQ multiplex PCR. The sample shows 70,000 to 95,000 clones, approximately 86% of them seen only once. The TCR was taken from a woman between 65 and 79 years old with acute or convalescent COVID-19. Sequenced: peripheral blood. This chain uses TRBV7-3 with TRBJ2-1; D gene uncertain. The CDR3 loop is CASSLVRDYNEQFF. For the CDR3, the DNA is TGTGCCAGCAGCTTAGTGCGTGACTACAATGAGCAGTTCTTC.